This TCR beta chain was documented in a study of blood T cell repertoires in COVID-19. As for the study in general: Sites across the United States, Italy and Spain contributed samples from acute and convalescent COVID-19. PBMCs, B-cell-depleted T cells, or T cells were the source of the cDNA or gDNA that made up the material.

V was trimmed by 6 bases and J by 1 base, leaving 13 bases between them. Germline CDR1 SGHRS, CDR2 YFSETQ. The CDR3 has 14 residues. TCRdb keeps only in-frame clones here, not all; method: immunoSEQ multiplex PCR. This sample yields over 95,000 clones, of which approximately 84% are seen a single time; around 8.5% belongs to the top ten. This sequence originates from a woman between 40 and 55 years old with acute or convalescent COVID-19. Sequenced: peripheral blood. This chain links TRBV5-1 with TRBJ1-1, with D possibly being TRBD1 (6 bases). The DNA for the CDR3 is TGCGCCAGCAACAGGGACACCGAGAACACTGAAGCTTTCTTT. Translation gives CASNRDTENTEAFF.